This TCR beta chain was obtained from a study of cytomegalovirus exposure and HLA in healthy donors. Study conclusions and caveats: A later analysis found most CMV-associated TCR beta chains apparently HLA-restricted. Previous analysis showed most TCR beta V segments were productive about 87% or about 30% of the time.

CDR1 and CDR2 from the germline V gene are MNHEY and SMNVEV (reference sequence). This CDR3 contains 15 residues. V dropped 1 base and J dropped 5; count of bases not matched to a gene: 5. On this clone: The antigen remains unidentified.

PCR was performed using 60 Vbeta and 13 Jbeta primers. The table came from immunoSEQ multiplex PCR; TCRdb's copy has only in-frame clones and leaves some out. Of 100,000 or so clones listed, around 80% are singletons. The chain combines TRBV27 with TRBJ1-1; 9 bases line up with TRBD1. The sequence came from a male donor in good health and CMV-seronegative. Sequencing was done on a sample of PBMCs. CDR3 protein: CASSLFGTGQTEAFF. The CDR3 DNA is TGTGCCAGCAGTTTATTTGGGACAGGGCAAACTGAAGCTTTCTTT.